Below, one T cell receptor (beta chain) is given with its context. The data originate from a study of blood T cells in healthy people across ages. Study background: Roughly one uniquely barcoded beta molecule per two T cells was captured.

Together with a sample-barcoded 5' primer, a J-beta primer mix was included in a second PCR lasting about 7 to 12 cycles. A single record per CDR3 protein comes from TCRdb applying MiXCR to the 5' RACE reads. The table lists roughly 650,000 distinct CDR3 sequences, approximately 30% of them singletons. The CDR3 loop spans 16 amino acids. Germline-derived CDR1 and CDR2 are DFQATT and SNEGSKA (reference sequence). Trimming at V came to 6 bases and at J to 4 bases, leaving 13 bases not matched to a gene. V gene TRBV20-1 combines with J gene TRBJ2-1; the match to TRBD1 covers 9 bases. Sequenced input: blood. The source is a woman over 75 in good health. The CDR3 coding sequence is TGCAGTGCGAGGGTACAGGGGGCCGTGGTGTACAATGAGCAGTTCTTC. This gives the protein CSARVQGAVVYNEQFF.